This T cell receptor beta chain was profiled in a study of blood T cell repertoires in COVID-19. Trimming stripped 1 base from V and 3 bases from J, with 16 bases between. Germline V gene lookup returns CDR1 SGHTA and CDR2 FQGNSA. This CDR3 comprises 16 residues. This clone has a handful of counts. The repertoire was sequenced with immunoSEQ multiplex PCR; TCRdb's copy has only in-frame clones and lacks some. The table lists some 96,000 clones, 70% to 80% of them singletons, with under 35% in the top ten. The TCR originated in a man between 65 and 85 years old with active or convalescent COVID-19. The chain uses TRBV7-2 and TRBJ2-7; D perhaps matches TRBD2 (5 bases). Sequenced: peripheral blood. CDR3 in DNA: TGTGCCAGCAGCTTAGATGAGGGCAGTGCTTACTACGAGCAGTACTTC. Its protein is CASSLDEGSAYYEQYF.